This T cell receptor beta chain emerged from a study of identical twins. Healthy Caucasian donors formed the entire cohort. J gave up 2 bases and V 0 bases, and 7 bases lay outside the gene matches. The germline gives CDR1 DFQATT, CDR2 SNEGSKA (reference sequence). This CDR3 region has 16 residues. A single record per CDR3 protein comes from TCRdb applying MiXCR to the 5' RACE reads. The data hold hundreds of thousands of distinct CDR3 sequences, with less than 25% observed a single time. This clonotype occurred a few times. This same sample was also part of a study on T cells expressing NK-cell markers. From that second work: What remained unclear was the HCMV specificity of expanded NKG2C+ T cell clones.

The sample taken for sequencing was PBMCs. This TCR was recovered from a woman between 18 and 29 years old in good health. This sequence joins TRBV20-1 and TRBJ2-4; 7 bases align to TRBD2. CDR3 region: CSARDSREGPKNIQYF. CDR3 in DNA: TGCAGTGCTAGAGATTCCAGGGAGGGTCCCAAAAACATTCAGTACTTC.